This entry features one T cell receptor beta chain sequence. This specimen comes from a study of blood T cell repertoires in COVID-19. Study in general: Sources were T cells, B-cell-depleted T cells, or PBMCs; the material itself was cDNA or gDNA.

Germline V gene sequence: CDR1 LGHNA, CDR2 YSLEER. Trimming took off 0 bases at V and 3 bases at J, with 13 bases between the two ends. This CDR3 comprises 16 residues. How the authors handled the data: Researchers report that nucleated cell counts were estimated from reference gene primer amplification. TCRdb's copy holds only in-frame clones and misses some; the assay was immunoSEQ multiplex PCR. The V and J calls and clone size come from that table; D and trimming were worked out from the DNA. The sample holds a few hundred thousand clones, 85% to 90% seen once. The sequence was collected from a man between 60 and 70 years old who had recovered from COVID-19. The chain carries TRBV4-3 and TRBJ2-3, with D possibly TRBD2 on 6 matching bases. Source material: peripheral blood. In DNA form, the CDR3 reads TGCGCCAGCAGCCAAGAGGCTAGCGCGAGGACAGATACGCAGTATTTT. It codes for CASSQEASARTDTQYF.